These 12 T cell receptor beta chains were all obtained from the same sample, sequenced in a study of T cells in women clearing cervical HPV infection. The method was immunoSEQ multiplex PCR; TCRdb's version includes in-frame clones alone and lacks a portion of them. This sample carries tens of thousands of clones, with almost 10% going to the ten biggest clones. The sequencing sample was made of blood buffy coat. The receptors derive from a woman aged 18-69 years with a cervical HPV16 infection that either progressed to CIN3+ or cleared (not recorded which).

Notes on this clone: The CDR3 end is not reached by the read, which stops 3 residues before it; the germline J gene fills it in. The rearrangement links TRBV7-3 to TRBJ2-1; 7 bases match TRBD2. Germline V lookup: CDR1 SGHTA, CDR2 FQGTGA. V was pared by 2 bases and J by 9 bases, with 13 bases of the junction left unmatched. This CDR3 is 16 amino acids long. The CDR3 reads CASSLAASGSRSEQFF. Partial CDR3 DNA: TGTGCCAGCAGCTTAGCCGCTAGCGGTTCACGTAGTGAG.

On this clone itself: The missing CDR3 end, 3 residues past where the read stops, is filled in from the germline J gene. The chain couples TRBV19 to TRBJ2-1, with a possible D match to TRBD1 (5 bases). V was clipped by 5 bases and J by 4 bases, with 12 bases between them. The length of the CDR3 is 14 residues. Germline V gene data show CDR1 as LNHDA and CDR2 as SQIVND (reference sequence). The CDR3 DNA, read in part, is TGTGCCAGTAGTCGAGCCAGGGTGTACAATGAG. Its protein is CASSRARVYNE. The whole CDR3 protein is CASSRARVYNEQFF.

As for this clone: Sequencing ends 3 residues short of the CDR3 end; the germline J gene provides the rest. The chain links TRBV7-2 to TRBJ1-1; a weak D match, TRBD1 (6 bases). This CDR3 has 13 residues. Trimming left V 2 bases short and J 6 bases short, with 10 bases between. From germline, CDR1 is SGHTA and CDR2 FQGNSA. The CDR3 loop reads CASSLNRVPEAFF. The covered CDR3 bases are TGTGCCAGCAGCTTAAACAGGGTGCCTGAA.

Comments on this clone: The read terminates 3 residues before the CDR3 end, so the remaining end is supplied by the germline J gene. V gene TRBV29-1 combines with J gene TRBJ2-7; no clear D. The CDR3 spans 15 residues. Trimming removed 6 bases at V and 0 bases at J, with 18 bases between. In germline, CDR1 is SQVTM, CDR2 ANQGSEA. CDR3: CSVGDNLLSSYEQYF. The covered CDR3 bases are TGCAGCGTCGGAGACAACCTGTTAAGCTCCTACGAG.

With regard to this clone: The read falls 3 residues short of the CDR3 end, and the missing part is taken from the germline J gene. The chain uses TRBV6-1 and TRBJ1-1; TRBD1 is a possible D gene (6 bases). The germline V gene has CDR1 MNHNS and CDR2 SASEGT. V shed 3 bases and J shed 0 bases, with 14 bases lying between them. The CDR3 has 16 amino acids. The CDR3 DNA, read in part, is TGTGCCAGCAGTGATCCGACCACAGGGATGAACACTGAA. As protein: CASSDPTTGMNTE. The whole CDR3 protein is CASSDPTTGMNTEAFF.

A note on this clone: Relative to the germline gene, one junction end is altered; a read error may explain this. The missing CDR3 end, 3 residues past where the read stops, is filled in from the germline J gene. The chain employs TRBV4-2 and TRBJ1-4; possibly TRBD1 for D (6 bases). This CDR3 comprises 17 residues. In germline, CDR1 is LGHNA, CDR2 YNFKEQ. CDR3 residues: CASSQDPGGAANEKLFF. The CDR3 bases that were read are TGCGCCAGCAGCCAAGATCCGGGGGGGGCCGCTAATGAAAAA.

As concerns this clone: The CDR3 end lies 3 residues beyond the end of the read and is filled in from the germline J gene. V gene TRBV19 combines with J gene TRBJ2-5; D is perhaps TRBD2 (7 bases). Germline CDR1 LNHDA, CDR2 SQIVND (reference sequence). Trimming shortened V by 2 bases and J by 4 bases, and 8 bases separated the two germline ends. This CDR3 has 13 amino acids. The sequenced part of the CDR3 DNA is TGTGCCAGTAGTATAAGGGGGGGAGAGACC. Its protein is CASSIRGGET. The full CDR3 protein reads CASSIRGGETQYF.

Here the CDR3 reads CASSLTAGTNEKLFF. Partial CDR3 DNA: TGCGCCAGCAGCCTGACAGCGGGGACTAATGAAAAA. The chain combines TRBV5-1 with TRBJ1-4; weak D call: TRBD1 (5 bases). The CDR3 end lies 3 residues beyond the end of the read and is filled in from the germline J gene. Per germline, CDR1 SGHRS and CDR2 YFSETQ. The V end lost 4 bases, the J end lost 2 bases, and 12 bases lay between the germline ends. This CDR3 comprises 15 residues.

Details on this clone: The sequence runs out 3 residues before the end of the CDR3; the remainder is reconstructed from the germline J gene. The chain has TRBV7-9 and TRBJ1-2, with D perhaps matching TRBD1 (6 bases). V lost 8 bases to trimming and J lost 3 bases, with 13 bases between them. The CDR3 loop spans 13 amino acids. Germline values: CDR1 SEHNR, CDR2 FQNEAQ (reference sequence). The sequenced part of the CDR3 DNA is TGTGCCAGCGGGGGCTCCGTGGACTATGGC. Translating gives CASGGSVDYG. The complete CDR3 reads CASGGSVDYGYTF.

A remark on this clone: Read data end 3 residues before the CDR3 end; the end is taken from the germline J gene. This sequence joins TRBV12-3 or TRBV12-4 and TRBJ2-7; TRBD1 matches 7 bases. The CDR3 spans 14 residues. The trim removed 1 base at V and 3 bases at J, leaving 3 bases unmatched. CDR3 residues: CASSLDRGYYEQYF. CDR3 DNA, as far as it was read: TGTGCCAGCAGTTTAGACAGGGGATACTACGAG.

To note about this clone: The read ends 3 residues shy of where the CDR3 ends; the end is completed using the germline J gene. The chain recombines TRBV5-5 with TRBJ1-1; D unresolved. Germline V gene data show CDR1 as SGHKS and CDR2 as YYEKEE (reference sequence). The CDR3 sequence is 13 residues long. The V gene lost 4 bases and the J gene lost 4 bases, with 11 bases spanning the gap. CDR3 bases read: TGTGCCAGCAGCCTACGTCCGAGCACTGAA. This encodes CASSLRPSTE. The whole CDR3 is CASSLRPSTEAFF.

About this clone: The read ends 3 residues before the CDR3 terminus; that terminus is restored from the germline J gene. The chain combines TRBV2 with TRBJ2-2, with a weak D call TRBD1 (7 bases). Germline V gene data show CDR1 as SNHLY and CDR2 as FYNNEI. Trimming left V 11 bases short and J 5 bases short, with 18 bases between. The CDR3 has 14 residues. CDR3 protein: CACQGGRETGELFF. The CDR3 bases that were read are TGTGCCTGCCAGGGGGGCAGGGAGACCGGGGAG.